The clone carrying this T cell receptor beta chain was seen more than once but under ten times. Study processing details: Amplification of reference gene primers provided the estimated nucleated cell counts. Here immunoSEQ multiplex PCR was the method, and the copy in TCRdb shows in-frame clones only, minus some. V and J calls plus clone size are reproduced from that table; the DNA served to infer D and trimming. The data contain almost 100,000 clones, approximately 86% of them singletons. The sample originates from a study of blood T cell repertoires in COVID-19. About the research overall: Whether acute or convalescent, the COVID-19 samples came from the United States, Italy and Spain. PBMCs, B-cell-depleted T cells, or T cells were the source of the cDNA or gDNA that made up the material.

Sequencing was performed on peripheral blood. The TCR originated in a man aged 50-59 years with acute or convalescent COVID-19.

The CDR3, as DNA: TGTGCCAGCAGCTTGAACTGGGAGCAGTTCTTC. It yields the protein CASSLNWEQFF. The chain joins TRBV7-2 to TRBJ2-1; no firm D call. The V end lost 3 bases, the J end lost 10 bases, and 7 bases lay between the germline ends. CDR1 SGHTA and CDR2 FQGNSA come from the germline V gene. This CDR3 has 11 residues.